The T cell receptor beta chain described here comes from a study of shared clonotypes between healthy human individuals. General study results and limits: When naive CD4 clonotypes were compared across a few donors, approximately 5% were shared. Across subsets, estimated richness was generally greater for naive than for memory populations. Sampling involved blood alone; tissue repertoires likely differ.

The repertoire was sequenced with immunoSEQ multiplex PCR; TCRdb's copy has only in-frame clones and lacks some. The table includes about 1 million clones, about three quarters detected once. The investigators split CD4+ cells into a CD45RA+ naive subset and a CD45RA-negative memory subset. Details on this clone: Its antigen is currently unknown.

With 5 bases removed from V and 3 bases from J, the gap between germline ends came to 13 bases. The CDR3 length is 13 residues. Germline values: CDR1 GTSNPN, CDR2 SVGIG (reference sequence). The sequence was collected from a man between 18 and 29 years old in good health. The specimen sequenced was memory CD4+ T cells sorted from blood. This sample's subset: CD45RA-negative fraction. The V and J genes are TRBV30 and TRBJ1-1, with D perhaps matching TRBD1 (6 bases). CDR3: CAWGTGRDTEAFF. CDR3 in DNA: TGTGCCTGGGGTACAGGGCGGGACACTGAAGCTTTCTTT.